This T cell receptor (beta chain) was identified during a study of technical replicates of blood from several donors. The table came from immunoSEQ multiplex PCR; TCRdb's copy has only in-frame clones and leaves some out. The sample consists of 98,000 or so clones, about 96% of them appearing once. Per the germline V gene, CDR1 is GTSNPN and CDR2 is SVGIG (reference sequence). V lost 5 bases to trimming and J lost 0 bases; unmatched junction nucleotides: 5. The CDR3 spans 14 residues. The receptor was isolated from a human donor in good health. The material sequenced was T cells isolated from PBMCs. J is TRBJ2-5 and V is TRBV30; 8 positions match TRBD1. CDR3 in DNA: TGTGCCTGGCAGGGGGCGGGGTACCAAGAGACCCAGTACTTC. Translation: CAWQGAGYQETQYF.